These T cell receptor beta chains were read from a single sample in a study of blood T cell repertoires in COVID-19. Sequencing used immunoSEQ multiplex PCR; TCRdb keeps in-frame clones, though not all of them. The table lists around 130,000 clones, 75% to 90% of them singletons. Sequencing was performed on peripheral blood. The source is a man between 65 and 85 years old with active or convalescent COVID-19. Both conserved end residues are trimmed from each CDR3. Where a row states a size, it is once, few, many or the class of an expanded clone; other rows omit it.

v_gene	j_gene	abundance	CDR3aa
TRBV28	TRBJ1-3	.	ASKDQGVGGNTIY
TRBV2	TRBJ2-7	once	ASNGVEGSYEQY
TRBV24-1	TRBJ2-1	.	ATRGSGNNEQF
TRBV5-1	TRBJ2-3	many	ASSPGSGRGTDTQY
TRBV7-9	TRBJ1-2	.	ASSPAGLQGYT
TRBV30	TRBJ2-3	.	AWSVGPGRENTQY
TRBV28	TRBJ2-3	.	ASSLAGGVNTQY
TRBV7-2	TRBJ2-7	.	ASSLTSASDYEQY
TRBV5-1	TRBJ2-1	.	ASSLGGVSAHEQF
TRBV7-2	TRBJ2-1	.	ASSLAGGSNNEQF
TRBV7-3	TRBJ1-1	.	ASSLGPTFTEAF
TRBV4-1	TRBJ1-1	.	ASSQDQGGFVTEAF
TRBV7-4	TRBJ2-7	.	ASSLVAVPYEQY
TRBV3-1/TRBV3-2	TRBJ1-2	.	ASSPRDRGLAGYT
TRBV2	TRBJ2-2	.	ASFPRTGELF
TRBV28	TRBJ1-1	once	ASSFGGSDTEAF
TRBV2	TRBJ2-3	.	ASSDLLAGGPLYTQY
TRBV19	TRBJ2-2	.	ASSIIRRTGTSGSRRTGELF
TRBV2	TRBJ2-5	.	ASGGTSGTQETQY
TRBV19	TRBJ2-7	.	ASMGTSGIHEQY
TRBV30	TRBJ2-1	once	AWRLAGGNNEQF
TRBV28	TRBJ1-5	once	ASSSYRQGNQPQH
TRBV19	TRBJ1-1	few	ASTFEPSSAEAF
TRBV28	TRBJ2-1	.	ASSSPGQAYNEQF
TRBV14	TRBJ2-1	.	ASSQDQLRYEQF
TRBV5-6	TRBJ2-3	.	ASSLRLSGRSDTQY
TRBV27	TRBJ2-5	.	ASSLLSSGREETQY
TRBV5-1	TRBJ2-7	.	ASSLETGGDEQY
TRBV28	TRBJ2-7	.	ASSLASGTYEQY
TRBV20-1	TRBJ2-2	once	SASSSGNIGGELF
TRBV15	TRBJ1-5	.	ATSREGDRNQPQH
TRBV5-6	TRBJ2-4	.	ASSLVEFGKNIQY
TRBV28	TRBJ1-2	.	ASSPWGGGDYGYT
TRBV6-4	TRBJ1-1	.	ASSRQLNTEAF
TRBV9	TRBJ1-5	.	ASLPGGRGSNQPQH
TRBV7-2	TRBJ2-1	once	ASRAGTPIGEQF
TRBV5-1	TRBJ2-1	.	ASSGDRTYEQF
TRBV28	TRBJ1-4	.	ASISSTGSGEKLF
TRBV6-6	TRBJ2-7	.	ASSRRSKGEGSYEQY
TRBV6-5	TRBJ1-6	once	ASREGQGGSPLH
TRBV6-4	TRBJ1-6	.	ASSERGLNSPLH
TRBV7-8	TRBJ2-7	.	ASSLGRGSGAYEQY
TRBV3-1/TRBV3-2	TRBJ2-7	.	ASSQEVLELSYEQY
TRBV12-2	TRBJ2-7	.	ASRLRTSGRAMRTEQY
TRBV18	TRBJ2-7	.	ASSPVGTPYEQY
TRBV12-5	TRBJ2-3	.	ASGRGGVGNTDTQY
TRBV5-1	TRBJ2-2	.	ASSYLAGGKDGELF
TRBV28	TRBJ2-1	.	ASKRGRALNNEQF
TRBV21-1	TRBJ1-1	once	ASSSRDRALDPEAF
TRBV10-3	TRBJ2-7	.	AISESPGLAGYEQY
TRBV21-1	TRBJ1-1	.	ASSLGQGSAF
TRBV7-9	TRBJ2-5	.	ASSSTPTGGETQY